Below are 10 T cell receptor beta chains sequenced from a single sample in a study of T cell repertoires in cytomegalovirus infection (dated by TCRdb to the late 2010s). In light of the paper, this sample's treatment or condition label describes: in vitro stimulation with specific CMV peptide epitopes to enrich CMV-specific T cells. These receptors lack a known antigen. TCRdb names Illumina HiSeq 1500 as the instrument used. Clones were called with MiXCR by TCRdb after fastp trimmed the public reads at Q25, and only in-frame beta chains were retained. Every CDR3 protein is listed once, alongside the most common genes and DNA of its rows. In this sample the table shows about 340,000 distinct CDR3 sequences, under 35% of which occur a single time. The biggest ten clones account for about 20% of the sample. Here the sequenced sample was cultured PBMCs, taken from culture after CMV antigen stimulation. The receptor set was obtained from a human donor in good health (CMV status not recorded). Some clones in this sample may be carry-over from other donors' samples.

This clonotype was seen only a few times. J is TRBJ1-1 and V is TRBV12-3 or TRBV12-4; D might be TRBD1 (5 bases). The V and J ends lost 6 bases and 3 bases respectively, with 17 bases between them. This CDR3 has 15 amino acids. CDR3 DNA: TGTGCCAGCAGGGCGGGTTTGGGAGGGGACACTGAAGCTTTCTTT. This translates into CASRAGLGGDTEAFF.

This clonotype was counted at least ten times. The chain combines TRBV7-8 with TRBJ1-4; D perhaps matches TRBD1 (6 bases). V lost 6 bases, J lost 4 bases, and 12 bases lay in between. The germline gives CDR1 SGHVS, CDR2 FQNEAQ. The CDR3 has 14 residues. The CDR3 loop is CASRSQGNNEKLFF. In nucleotides, the CDR3 is TGTGCCAGCAGATCACAGGGAAATAATGAAAAACTGTTTTTT.

The chain couples TRBV20-1 to TRBJ1-1; 8 bases map to TRBD1. The ends lost 6 bases at V and 1 base at J; junction bases unmatched: 10. The CDR3 totals 15 residues. Germline-derived CDR1 and CDR2 are DFQATT and SNEGSKA (reference sequence). The CDR3 protein is CSARTDGTGNTEAFF. CDR3 nucleotides: TGCAGTGCCCGCACCGACGGGACAGGGAACACTGAAGCTTTCTTT.

This clonotype showed up just a few times. The V gene is TRBV20-1, the J gene TRBJ1-5, with D hard to call. Germline V gene sequence: CDR1 DFQATT, CDR2 SNEGSKA (reference sequence). The CDR3 loop spans 14 amino acids. V was clipped by 6 bases and J by 5 bases, with 17 bases between them. Written as DNA, the CDR3 is TGCAGTGCCACTTCTAACAGAAGGGATCAGCCCCAGCATTTT. Protein: CSATSNRRDQPQHF.

This clonotype was seen repeatedly, ten times or more. V is TRBV7-2 and J is TRBJ1-1; TRBD1 agrees at 8 bases. Losses at the gene ends were 2 bases for V and 1 base for J; bases not matched to a gene: 3. There are 15 residues in the CDR3. Germline V gene sequence: CDR1 SGHTA, CDR2 FQGNSA. In nucleotides, the CDR3 is TGTGCCAGCAGCTTACAGGGGGCAGGGAACACTGAAGCTTTCTTT. This encodes CASSLQGAGNTEAFF.

CDR3 sequence: CATRRERVSDIHGYTF. CDR3 nucleotides: TGTGCCACCAGGAGAGAAAGGGTCTCAGACATTCATGGCTACACCTTC. The chain recombines TRBV7-8 with TRBJ1-2; no clear D gene. V was trimmed by 10 bases and J by 6 bases, leaving 27 bases between them. The CDR3 consists of 16 residues. Germline-derived CDR1 and CDR2 are SGHVS and FQNEAQ.

The sample holds a few counts of this clonotype. The chain uses TRBV6-1 and TRBJ1-4, with D perhaps matching TRBD1 (6 bases). This CDR3 is built from 13 residues. Germline-derived CDR1 and CDR2 are MNHNS and SASEGT. V was shortened by 11 bases and J by 0 bases, with 10 bases between the two germline ends. This CDR3 reads CASRGATNEKLFF. In DNA, the CDR3 is TGTGCCTCCAGGGGAGCAACTAATGAAAAACTGTTTTTT.

The chain uses TRBV29-1 and TRBJ2-3; TRBD2 matches at 13 bases. CDR1 is SQVTM and CDR2 is ANQGSEA in the germline V gene. V shed 7 bases and J 2 bases; nucleotides not matched to a gene: 6. This CDR3 has 15 amino acids. CDR3 DNA sequence: TGCAGCGCTATACTAGCGGGGGGGGCCACAGATACGCAGTATTTT. It translates to CSAILAGGATDTQYF.

V gene TRBV20-1 combines with J gene TRBJ2-5; D may be TRBD2 (5 bases). Germline V lookup: CDR1 DFQATT, CDR2 SNEGSKA (reference sequence). CDR3 length: 12 residues. V lost 4 bases to trimming and J lost 7 bases, with 13 bases between them. This CDR3 is CSAKPSEGTQYF. The CDR3 bases are TGCAGTGCTAAACCATCTGAGGGGACCCAGTACTTC.

This clonotype has more than one count but fewer than ten. The V gene is TRBV6-1, the J gene TRBJ1-1; D gene unclear. V was cut by 6 bases and J by 0 bases, with 8 bases left in between. Looked up from germline, CDR1 is MNHNS and CDR2 is SASEGT. CDR3 size: 13 residues. The CDR3 region has the DNA TGTGCCAGCAGCAAGAGAATGAACACTGAAGCTTTCTTT. Translation: CASSKRMNTEAFF.